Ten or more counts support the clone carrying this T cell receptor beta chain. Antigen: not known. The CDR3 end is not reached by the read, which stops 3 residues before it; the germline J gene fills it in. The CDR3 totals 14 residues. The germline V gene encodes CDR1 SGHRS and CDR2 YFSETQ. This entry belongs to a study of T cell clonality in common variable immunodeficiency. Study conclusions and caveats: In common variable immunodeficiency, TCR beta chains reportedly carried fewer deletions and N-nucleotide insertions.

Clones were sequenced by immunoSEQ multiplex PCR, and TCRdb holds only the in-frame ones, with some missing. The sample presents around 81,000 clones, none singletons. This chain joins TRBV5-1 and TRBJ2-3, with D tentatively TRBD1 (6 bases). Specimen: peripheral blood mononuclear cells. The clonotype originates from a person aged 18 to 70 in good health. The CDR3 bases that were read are TGCGCCAGCAGCGAGACCCAGGGGCCAGGGACG. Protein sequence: CASSETQGPGT. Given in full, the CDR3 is CASSETQGPGTQYF.